This T cell receptor (beta chain) was obtained from a study of T cells after yellow fever vaccination. V was pared by 4 bases and J by 1 base, with 8 bases between. The length of the CDR3 is 14 residues. CDR1 is SGHRS, CDR2 YFSETQ, per germline. Overall study findings and caveats: Though it reached lower strength, the secondary response hit its peak faster, day 5 versus 15. Abundant clonotypes from the bulk population could have been carried over as contaminants into FACS-sorted repertoires. Most primary-vaccination clones reappeared after the booster (approximately 96% CD4, approximately 88% CD8).

The sample holds many counts of this clonotype. Its antigen is not known. Universal primer sites and UMIs were introduced during 5'RACE template-switching synthesis of TCR cDNA. TCRdb fed the 5' RACE reads into MiXCR, producing one record per CDR3 protein. Here the sample spans around 160,000 distinct CDR3 sequences, less than 9% being singletons. The chain combines TRBV5-1 with TRBJ2-2, with D maybe TRBD1 (6 bases). The specimen comprised CD4+ T cells sorted from PBMCs, sampled roughly 5 days after the first yellow fever vaccination. The receptor's source is a man between 18 and 29 years old who received the YFV17D yellow fever vaccine. The CDR3 here is CASSQGQNTGELFF. CDR3 in DNA: TGCGCCAGCAGCCAGGGACAGAACACCGGGGAGCTGTTTTTT.